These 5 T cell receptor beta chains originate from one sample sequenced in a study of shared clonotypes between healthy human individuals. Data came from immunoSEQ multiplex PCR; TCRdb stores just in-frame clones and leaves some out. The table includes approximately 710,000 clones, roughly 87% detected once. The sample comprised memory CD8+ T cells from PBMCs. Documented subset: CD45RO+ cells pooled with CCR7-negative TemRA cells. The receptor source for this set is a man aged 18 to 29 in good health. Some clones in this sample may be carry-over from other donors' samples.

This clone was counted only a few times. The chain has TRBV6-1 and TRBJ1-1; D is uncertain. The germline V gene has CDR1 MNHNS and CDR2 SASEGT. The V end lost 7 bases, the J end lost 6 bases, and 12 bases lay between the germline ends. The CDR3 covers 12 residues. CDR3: CASTFGFAEAFF. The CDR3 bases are TGTGCCAGCACCTTCGGATTCGCTGAAGCTTTCTTT.

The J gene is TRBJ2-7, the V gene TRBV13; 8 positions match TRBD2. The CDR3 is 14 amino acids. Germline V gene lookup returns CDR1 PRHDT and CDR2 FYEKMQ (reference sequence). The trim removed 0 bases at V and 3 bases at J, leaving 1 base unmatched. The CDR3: CASSLGREGYEQYF. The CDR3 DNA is TGTGCCAGCAGCTTAGGCCGGGAGGGCTACGAGCAGTACTTC.

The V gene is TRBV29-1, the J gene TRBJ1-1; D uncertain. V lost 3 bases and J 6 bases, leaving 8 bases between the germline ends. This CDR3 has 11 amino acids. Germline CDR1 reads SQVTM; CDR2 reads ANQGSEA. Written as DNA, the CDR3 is TGCAGCGTTGAGTCGGGCCCTGAAGCTTTCTTT. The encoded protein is CSVESGPEAFF.

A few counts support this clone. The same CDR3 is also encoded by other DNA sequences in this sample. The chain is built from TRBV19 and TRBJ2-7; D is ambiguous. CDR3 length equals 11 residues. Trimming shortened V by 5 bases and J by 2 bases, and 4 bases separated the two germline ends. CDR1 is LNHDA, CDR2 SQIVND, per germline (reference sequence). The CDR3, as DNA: TGTGCCAGTAGTGGGGCCTACGAGCAGTACTTC. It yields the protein CASSGAYEQYF.

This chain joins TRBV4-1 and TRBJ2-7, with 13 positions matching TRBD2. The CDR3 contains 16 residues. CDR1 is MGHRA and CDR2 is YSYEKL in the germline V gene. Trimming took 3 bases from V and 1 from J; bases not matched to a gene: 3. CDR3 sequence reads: CASSHPLAGGSYEQYF. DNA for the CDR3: TGCGCCAGCAGCCACCCACTAGCGGGAGGGTCCTACGAGCAGTACTTC.